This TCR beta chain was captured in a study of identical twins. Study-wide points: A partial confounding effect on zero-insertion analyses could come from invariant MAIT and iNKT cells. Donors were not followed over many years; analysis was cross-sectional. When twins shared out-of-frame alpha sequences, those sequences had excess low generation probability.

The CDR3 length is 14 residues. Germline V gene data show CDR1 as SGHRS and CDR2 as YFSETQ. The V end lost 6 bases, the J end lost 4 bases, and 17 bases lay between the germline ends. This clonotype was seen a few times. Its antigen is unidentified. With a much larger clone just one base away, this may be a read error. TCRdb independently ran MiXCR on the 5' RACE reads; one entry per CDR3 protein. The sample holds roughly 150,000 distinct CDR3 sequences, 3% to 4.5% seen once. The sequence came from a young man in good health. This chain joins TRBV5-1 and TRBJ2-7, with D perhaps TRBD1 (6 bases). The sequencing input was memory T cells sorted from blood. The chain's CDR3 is CASKAGVASYEQYF. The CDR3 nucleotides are TGCGCCAGCAAAGCAGGGGTCGCGTCTTACGAGCAGTACTTC.